This TCR beta chain emerged from a study of blood T cell repertoires in COVID-19. As for the study in general: Sites in the United States, Italy and Spain provided acute and convalescent COVID-19 samples.

CDR3 length: 14 amino acids. Trimming left V 1 base short and J 5 bases short, with 12 bases between. Germline-derived CDR1 and CDR2 are SGDLS and YYNGEE. Assay: immunoSEQ multiplex PCR; the TCRdb copy retains only in-frame clones and omits some. This sample has about 330,000 clones, with roughly 87% found just once. This chain connects TRBV9 to TRBJ2-5; possible D gene TRBD2, 5 bases. The sequence was collected from a man aged 30 to 39 with COVID-19, enrolled during active disease. Material: peripheral blood. The CDR3 protein is CASSVLPSKETQYF. For the CDR3, the DNA is TGTGCCAGCAGCGTACTACCTAGCAAGGAGACCCAGTACTTC.